A single sample is the source of the 25 T cell receptor beta chains below, sequenced in a study of PD-1 blockade in classical Hodgkin lymphoma. Brentuximab vedotin exposure varied among the patients, all of whom had relapsed after autologous stem cell transplantation. Clones were read by immunoSEQ multiplex PCR, and TCRdb kept only the in-frame ones, dropping some. The sample has tens of thousands of clones, just under 75% seen once. The source was peripheral blood mononuclear cells (PBMCs), collected before the second cycle of nivolumab. These receptors all stem from a human donor with classical Hodgkin lymphoma.

The rearrangement links TRBV6-5 to TRBJ2-4, with D unresolved. Germline V gene sequence: CDR1 MNHEY, CDR2 SVGAGI. Trimming cost V 4 bases and J 8 bases, with 15 bases left between them. CDR3 length equals 14 residues. The CDR3 DNA follows: TGTGCCAGCAGTTCTAGACTGGGGATTGACATTCAGTACTTC. As protein: CASSSRLGIDIQYF.

The gene calls are TRBV7-7 and TRBJ2-1; the match to TRBD1 covers 7 bases. The V and J ends lost 3 bases and 2 bases, in that order; junction bases with no gene match: 4. This CDR3 spans 15 amino acids. Germline values: CDR1 SSHAT, CDR2 FNYEAQ (reference sequence). The CDR3 nucleotides are TGTGCCAGCAGCTTTCGACAGGGCCCCTACAATGAGCAGTTCTTC. This translates into CASSFRQGPYNEQFF.

The genes are TRBV11-2 and TRBJ2-7, with D maybe TRBD2 (6 bases). V was trimmed by 2 bases and J by 7 bases, leaving 15 bases between them. Germline CDR1 and CDR2: SGHAT and FQNNGV. The CDR3 runs to 14 residues. The DNA for the CDR3 is TGTGCCAGCAGCTTATTAGGAGGGGTAGCGGAGCAGTACTTC. Translation gives CASSLLGGVAEQYF.

The gene calls are TRBV6-6 and TRBJ1-1; D remains unclear. The CDR3 consists of 14 residues. Trimming cost V 7 bases and J 0 bases, with 12 bases left between them. Per the germline V gene, CDR1 is MNHNY and CDR2 is SVGAGI (reference sequence). The CDR3 sequence is CASTATNLNTEAFF. DNA for the CDR3: TGTGCCAGCACGGCGACTAACCTGAACACTGAAGCTTTCTTT.

The chain has TRBV13 and TRBJ2-7, with no clear D. The CDR3 extends over 12 amino acids. Trimming shortened V by 1 base and J by 0 bases, and 1 base separated the two germline ends. Germline CDR1 PRHDT, CDR2 FYEKMQ (reference sequence). CDR3 DNA: TGTGCCAGCAGCTTAGACTCCTACGAGCAGTACTTC. Amino acid sequence: CASSLDSYEQYF.

This chain joins TRBV7-2 and TRBJ1-5; D is ambiguous. This CDR3 contains 14 residues. Germline CDR1 is SGHTA and CDR2 is FQGNSA. The V end lost 4 bases, the J end lost 1 base, and 8 bases lay between the germline ends. For the CDR3, the DNA is TGTGCCAGCAGCTCCCACCGGAGCAATCAGCCCCAGCATTTT. Its protein product is CASSSHRSNQPQHF.

This sequence joins TRBV7-2 and TRBJ2-3; TRBD2 might be the D (7 bases). Per the germline V gene, CDR1 is SGHTA and CDR2 is FQGNSA. The CDR3 contains 15 residues. V was cut by 1 base and J by 2 bases, with 10 bases left in between. The CDR3 spells CASSLVGGATDTQYF. The CDR3 region has the DNA TGTGCCAGCAGCTTAGTGGGGGGGGCCACAGATACGCAGTATTTT.

By frequency in the sample, this clone is medium-sized. Other DNA sequences of this sample code for an identical CDR3. V and J are TRBV7-2 and TRBJ2-7; no clear D. V dropped 2 bases and J dropped 1 base, with 3 bases sitting between them. The CDR3 length is 12 residues. Germline values: CDR1 SGHTA, CDR2 FQGNSA. The CDR3 is CASSLRSYEQYF. CDR3 nucleotides: TGTGCCAGCAGCTTAAGGTCCTACGAGCAGTACTTC.

In nucleotides, the CDR3 is TGTGCCAGCAGAACAGGGGTTAATGCTGAAAAACTGTTTTTT. It is translated as CASRTGVNAEKLFF. V usage is TRBV6-1 and J usage is TRBJ1-4; 7 bases align to TRBD1. J lost 7 bases, V lost 6 bases, and 8 bases had no gene match. CDR3 length: 14 residues. Germline loops: CDR1 MNHNS, CDR2 SASEGT.

This clone was recorded once. V gene TRBV7-9 combines with J gene TRBJ2-1; 8 positions match TRBD2. Unmatched junction bases numbered 3, after V lost 5 bases and J lost 6 bases. The CDR3 length is 13 residues. Per germline, CDR1 SEHNR and CDR2 FQNEAQ (reference sequence). CDR3 protein: CASSHGLANEQFF. CDR3 nucleotides: TGTGCCAGCAGCCACGGACTAGCCAATGAGCAGTTCTTC.

The gene calls are TRBV9 and TRBJ2-3; 9 nucleotides line up with TRBD2. V was pared by 1 base and J by 0 bases, with 21 bases of the junction left unmatched. The length of the CDR3 is 22 residues. Germline V CDR1 and CDR2: SGDLS, YYNGEE. DNA of the CDR3: TGTGCCAGCAGCGTATTCGAAATTTTGGGCGGGAGGGCCTTATCTAGCACAGATACGCAGTATTTT. This sequence encodes CASSVFEILGGRALSSTDTQYF.

The chain uses TRBV28 and TRBJ1-1, with 7 nucleotides matching TRBD1. J lost 3 bases, V lost 7 bases, and 8 bases had no gene match. Looked up from germline, CDR1 is MDHEN and CDR2 is SYDVKM. This CDR3 is 14 amino acids long. CDR3 sequence (DNA): TGTGCCAGCAAAAGAGCAGGGGGTTACACTGAAGCTTTCTTT. It translates to CASKRAGGYTEAFF.

Of note for this clone: The sample carries other DNA sequences with the same CDR3. The chain recombines TRBV6-1 with TRBJ2-5; D unclear. CDR3 length: 10 amino acids. From germline, CDR1 is MNHNS and CDR2 SASEGT. V was shortened by 4 bases and J by 5 bases, with 2 bases between the two germline ends. CDR3 nucleotide sequence: TGTGCCAGCAGTGTGGAGACCCAGTACTTC. Its translation: CASSVETQYF.

V usage is TRBV7-3 and J usage is TRBJ2-2; no clear D. Germline-derived CDR1 and CDR2 are SGHTA and FQGTGA. This CDR3 has 15 amino acids. Trimming took 0 bases from V and 6 from J, leaving 11 bases between them. CDR3 DNA: TGTGCCAGCAGCTTAACGCCCCCCGGCCCCGGGGAGCTGTTTTTT. Translating gives CASSLTPPGPGELFF.

The chain recombines TRBV6-4 with TRBJ2-1, with TRBD1 matching over 7 bases. This CDR3 region has 16 residues. Losses at the gene ends were 5 bases for V and 1 base for J; bases not matched to a gene: 8. Germline V gives CDR1 MRHNA, CDR2 SNTAGT. Here the CDR3 reads CASSPTGVKSYNEQFF. CDR3 sequence (DNA): TGTGCCAGCAGTCCAACAGGGGTAAAATCCTACAATGAGCAGTTCTTC.

The V gene is TRBV5-1, the J gene TRBJ2-1; 13 bases line up with TRBD2. The CDR3 is 13 residues long. Trimming cost V 6 bases and J 9 bases; bases outside gene matches: 3. In germline, CDR1 is SGHRS, CDR2 YFSETQ. CDR3 nucleotides: TGCGCCAGCACCAGACTAGCGGGAGGTGAGCAGTTCTTC. Translation: CASTRLAGGEQFF. Drawing the rest from reference TRBV5-1 and TRBJ2-1, the complete variable domain is KAGVTQTPRYLIKTRGQQVTLSCSPISGHRSVSWYQQTPGQGLQFLFEYFSETQRNKGNFPGRFSGRQFSNSRSEMNVSTLELGDSALYLCASTRLAGGEQFFGPGTRLTVL.

The chain's CDR3 is CASRLGDRGENQPQHF. As DNA, the CDR3 is TGTGCAAGTCGCTTAGGAGACAGGGGGGAAAATCAGCCCCAGCATTTT. The chain employs TRBV12-2 and TRBJ1-5; the table's TRBD1 call for D was not verified on the DNA. TRBV12-2 is tagged as a pseudogene. CDR3 length: 16 residues.

This chain connects TRBV11-2 to TRBJ2-7; 7 positions match TRBD1. The CDR3 sequence is 15 residues long. Germline trimming cut 6 bases from V and 3 bases from J; bases unmatched to any gene: 11. Germline V gene data show CDR1 as SGHAT and CDR2 as FQNNGV. CDR3 in amino acids: CASSPVTGRFYEQYF. CDR3 DNA: TGTGCCAGCAGTCCAGTGACAGGGAGATTCTACGAGCAGTACTTC.

The rearrangement joins TRBV6-5 to TRBJ1-1, with a weak D call TRBD1 (5 bases). The germline gives CDR1 MNHEY, CDR2 SVGAGI. V was clipped by 11 bases and J by 4 bases, with 14 bases between them. The CDR3 has 12 amino acids. This chain's CDR3 is CACAGRSTEAFF. The CDR3 DNA sequence: TGTGCCTGTGCGGGGCGCTCCACTGAAGCTTTCTTT.

The chain combines TRBV19 with TRBJ1-1; D gene uncertain. The CDR3 is 13 residues long. In germline, CDR1 is LNHDA, CDR2 SQIVND (reference sequence). V was shortened by 10 bases and J by 1 base, with 13 bases between the two germline ends. CDR3 in amino acids: CATSTRANTEAFF. The CDR3 nucleotides read TGTGCCACCTCCACCCGGGCGAACACTGAAGCTTTCTTT.

V usage is TRBV6-6 and J usage is TRBJ2-7; no firm D call. The V end was cut by 7 bases, the J end by 6 bases, with 13 bases between. CDR3 size: 12 residues. Germline CDR1 MNHNY, CDR2 SVGAGI (reference sequence). The CDR3 reads CASNNRIGEQYF. CDR3 coding DNA: TGTGCCAGCAATAACCGGATCGGCGAGCAGTACTTC.

By proportion, this clone is medium-sized. The chain couples TRBV7-2 to TRBJ2-7; 14 bases match TRBD2. The CDR3 sequence is 15 residues long. The J segment lost 7 bases and the V segment lost 0 bases, leaving 2 bases of the junction unmatched. CDR1 is SGHTA and CDR2 is FQGNSA in the germline V gene. CDR3: CASSLAGLAGEEQYF. The CDR3 nucleotides are TGTGCCAGCAGCTTAGCGGGACTAGCGGGAGAGGAGCAGTACTTC. Filled out from reference TRBV7-2 and TRBJ2-7, the complete variable domain reads GAGVSQSPSNKVTEKGKDVELRCDPISGHTALYWYRQSLGQGLEFLIYFQGNSAPDKSGLPSDRFSAERTGGSVSTLTIQRTQQEDSAVYLCASSLAGLAGEEQYFGPGTRLTVT.

This clone has only one observation. A much larger clone differs from this one at a single base, so this may be a read error. CDR3 DNA sequence: TGTGCCAGCAGGGACTCAGGGTGGGGCACTGAAGCTTTCTTT. It specifies CASRDSGWGTEAFF. The J gene is TRBJ1-1, the V gene TRBV5-4; TRBD1 is a possible D gene (5 bases). This CDR3 has 14 residues. CDR1 and CDR2 (germline): SGHNT, YYREEE (reference sequence). Trimming cost V 5 bases and J 4 bases, with 15 bases left between them. The complete variable domain, with remaining parts taken from reference TRBV5-4 and TRBJ1-1, reads ETGVTQSPTHLIKTRGQQVTLRCSSQSGHNTVSWYQQALGQGPQFIFQYYREEENGRGNFPPRFSGLQFPNYSSELNVNALELDDSALYLCASRDSGWGTEAFFGQGTRLTVV.

The J gene is TRBJ1-5, the V gene TRBV6-5; D remains ambiguous. Germline-derived CDR1 and CDR2 are MNHEY and SVGAGI. V gave up 5 bases and J gave up 9 bases, with 14 bases separating them. CDR3 size: 13 residues. CDR3 in amino acids: CASSPTELGPQHF. The CDR3 nucleotides read TGTGCCAGCAGTCCCACCGAGCTTGGGCCCCAGCATTTT.

This chain joins TRBV19 and TRBJ1-4; possible D gene TRBD1, 5 bases. V was pared by 3 bases and J by 6 bases, with 17 bases between. The CDR3 length is 16 residues. Per germline, CDR1 LNHDA and CDR2 SQIVND (reference sequence). CDR3 loop: CASSIPGAGLDEKLFF. The CDR3 nucleotides read TGTGCCAGTAGTATCCCCGGTGCGGGGCTGGATGAAAAACTGTTTTTT.